The sequence of this T cell receptor (beta chain) was determined in a study of T cells in localized non-small cell lung cancer. The table came from immunoSEQ multiplex PCR; TCRdb's copy has only in-frame clones and leaves some out. The sample has under 100,000 clones, around nine tenths seen once. Trimming left V 1 base short and J 11 bases short, with 18 bases between. This CDR3 has 15 amino acids. In germline, CDR1 is SEHNR, CDR2 FQNEAQ (reference sequence). V is TRBV7-9 and J is TRBJ2-1, with D tentatively TRBD1 or TRBD2 (5 bases each). Sample: peripheral blood, taken before any cancer treatment. The clonotype comes from a woman between 35 and 75 years old with stage I squamous cell lung carcinoma. CDR3: CASSLEGTVSLKQFF. Here the CDR3 DNA reads TGTGCCAGCAGCTTAGAGGGGACCGTTTCTCTTAAGCAGTTCTTC.